Listed below are T cell receptor beta chains from one sample, sequenced in a study of human T cells and chemical hapten exposure. TCRdb fed the RACE reads into MiXCR, producing one record per CDR3 protein. The table has about 200,000 distinct CDR3 sequences, 24% seen once; the top ten hold 2% to 2.5%. The sequences come from whole blood, collected in connection with sensitization to the hapten diphenylcyclopropenone (DPC). These receptors came from a woman aged 40 to 55 with alopecia areata. Some clones in this sample may be carry-over from other donors' samples. Each CDR3 is given with its conserved first and last residue. The order of the fields is V gene, J gene, D gene, clone size, CDR3 DNA, CDR3 protein. The D gene is left open where the match is weak. Size tells how often a clone was seen (once, few, many) or the class of an expanded clone, and some rows leave it out.

V: TRBV12-3/TRBV12-4; J: TRBJ1-5; D: .; size: few; DNA: TGTGCCAGCAGCCTAACGCAAACCGGGAATCAGCCCCAGCATTTT; CDR3: CASSLTQTGNQPQHF
V: TRBV12-3/TRBV12-4; J: TRBJ1-5; D: TRBD1; size: .; DNA: TGTGCCAGCACCCCGGGACAGGGAGATCAGCCCCAGCATTTT; CDR3: CASTPGQGDQPQHF
V: TRBV20-1; J: TRBJ2-7; D: TRBD1; size: few; DNA: TGCAGTATTAAGGGACAGCTTACCTACGAGCAGTACTTC; CDR3: CSIKGQLTYEQYF
V: TRBV28; J: TRBJ2-7; D: .; size: .; DNA: TGTGCCAGCAGTTTAGGTGGCGGAGGACACTCCTACGAGCAGTACTTC; CDR3: CASSLGGGGHSYEQYF
V: TRBV20-1; J: TRBJ2-7; D: TRBD1; size: .; DNA: TGCAGTGCCTACTTGGGACAGGGCACGTACGAGCAGTACTTC; CDR3: CSAYLGQGTYEQYF
V: TRBV4-3; J: TRBJ1-6; D: .; size: many; DNA: TGCGCCAGCAGCCACGGGACCGCGAATTCACCCCTCCACTTT; CDR3: CASSHGTANSPLHF
V: TRBV12-3/TRBV12-4; J: TRBJ2-3; D: .; size: .; DNA: TGTGCCAGCAGTTTAGAAAGGCATACGCAGTATTTT; CDR3: CASSLERHTQYF
V: TRBV6-5; J: TRBJ2-5; D: .; size: .; DNA: TGTGCCAGCAGTTACTCTCCGGCGGGGGCGGGAAAAGAGACCCAGTACTTC; CDR3: CASSYSPAGAGKETQYF
V: TRBV20-1; J: TRBJ1-2; D: TRBD1; size: many; DNA: TGCAGTGCGGGGGGACAGGGGGCGCGGGACTATGGCTACACCTTC; CDR3: CSAGGQGARDYGYTF
V: TRBV11-2; J: TRBJ2-1; D: TRBD2; size: .; DNA: TGTGCCAGCAGCCCTAGGGGGACTAGCGGCTCTGAGCAGTTCTTC; CDR3: CASSPRGTSGSEQFF
V: TRBV6-2/TRBV6-3; J: TRBJ2-3; D: TRBD2; size: few; DNA: TGTGCCAGCAGTTATAGCGGGAGGGCCGCAGATACGCAGTATTTT; CDR3: CASSYSGRAADTQYF
V: TRBV6-2/TRBV6-3; J: TRBJ1-4; D: .; size: .; DNA: TGTGCCAGCAGGGGAGCTCTACGTGGACTGTTTTTT; CDR3: CASRGALRGLFF